These T cell receptor beta chains were read from a single sample in a study of PD-1 blockade in classical Hodgkin lymphoma. Sequenced by immunoSEQ multiplex PCR; TCRdb stores in-frame clones only, minus some. The sample has roughly 100,000 clones; about 93% are singletons. Sequenced material: peripheral blood mononuclear cells (PBMCs), taken before the fourth cycle of nivolumab. The receptors here all came from a human donor with classical Hodgkin lymphoma. CDR3s include the opening cysteine and the closing phenylalanine or tryptophan. The D gene is left open where the match is weak. The size field is filled for only some rows; it gives once, few, many or a size class.

j_call clone_size d_call v_call cdr3_nt cdr3_aa
TRBJ1-6 - - TRBV30 TGTGCCTGGAGTGTACGAACCACCCCTGTTAATTCACCCCTCCACTTT CAWSVRTTPVNSPLHF
TRBJ2-7 - - TRBV7-9 TGTGCCAGCAGCTTAATGCCATCCCCGAGCTCCTACGAGCAGTACTTC CASSLMPSPSSYEQYF
TRBJ1-3 - - TRBV18 TGTGCCAGCGCCTCAGGGAACTCTGGAAACACCATATATTTT CASASGNSGNTIYF
TRBJ1-3 - - TRBV5-1 TGCGCCAGCAGCTTGCGACGGGACTCTGGAAACACCATATATTTT CASSLRRDSGNTIYF
TRBJ2-2 - TRBD1 TRBV27 TGTGCCAGCAGACGCCCCGGGACAGGGGGCGTTGGGGAGCTGTTTTTT CASRRPGTGGVGELFF
TRBJ1-4 - - TRBV7-2 TGTGCCAGCAGCTTGGACTATCTCGATGAAAAACTGTTTTTT CASSLDYLDEKLFF
TRBJ1-6 - - TRBV30 TGTGCCTGGAGTGCCGGGAGTAAGGATTCACCCCTCCACTTT CAWSAGSKDSPLHF
TRBJ2-1 - TRBD2 TRBV9 TGTGCCAGCAGCGTAGGGTTGCGGGAGGTAGATGCTGCGCAGTTCTTC CASSVGLREVDAAQFF
TRBJ2-7 few TRBD2 TRBV9 TGTGCCAGCAGCGCGTCAGGTAGCGGGAGTAAATACGAGCAGTACTTC CASSASGSGSKYEQYF
TRBJ1-1 once - TRBV7-6 TGTGCCAGCAGCCCTACAGGGTTGAACACTGAAGCTTTCTTT CASSPTGLNTEAFF
TRBJ2-7 - - TRBV4-1 TGCGCCAGCAGCCAAGTGGACAGCGCTCGGGAGCAGTACTTC CASSQVDSAREQYF
TRBJ2-3 few - TRBV10-3 TGTGCCATCAGTGTCAGCACAGATACGCAGTATTTT CAISVSTDTQYF
TRBJ1-3 few - TRBV2 TGTGCCAGCAGTGGCCAATCAAACACCATATATTTT CASSGQSNTIYF
TRBJ1-5 - - TRBV7-9 TGTGCCAGCAGCAAGGGGTCTCAGCCCCAGCATTTT CASSKGSQPQHF
TRBJ2-7 - TRBD2 TRBV7-2 TGTGCCAGCAGCTACCAGGCGGGGGGCGGTTACGAGCAGTACTTC CASSYQAGGGYEQYF
TRBJ1-2 once TRBD1 TRBV18 TGTGCCAGCTCACCAAGACAGGGGGCGCGTGGCTACACCTTC CASSPRQGARGYTF
TRBJ2-3 - - TRBV30 TGTGCCTGGAATAGCGGCACTAGCACAGATACGCAGTATTTT CAWNSGTSTDTQYF
TRBJ1-1 - - TRBV27 TGTGCCAGCAGTTTTGAGTACCGGGGGCCCATGAACACTGAAGCTTTCTTT CASSFEYRGPMNTEAFF
TRBJ1-4 - TRBD1 TRBV7-9 TGTGCCAGCAGAGGGGGGACAGGGGATGAAAAACTGTTTTTT CASRGGTGDEKLFF
TRBJ2-7 - - TRBV27 TGTGCCAGCAGTTTAGGGGGGCAAGTCTACGAGCAGTACTTC CASSLGGQVYEQYF
TRBJ2-6 - TRBD1 TRBV10-3 TGTGCCATCAGTGGGGACAGGGGCTCCTCTGGGGCCAACGTCCTGACTTTC CAISGDRGSSGANVLTF
TRBJ2-3 - - TRBV21-1 TGTGCCACCTCAACCGTTAGGTATGGGGGGGAACTCACAGATACGCAGTATTTT CATSTVRYGGELTDTQYF
TRBJ2-4 - - TRBV27 TGTGCCAGCAGTTTCCAGGGTCCCCACAAAAACATTCAGTACTTC CASSFQGPHKNIQYF
TRBJ1-2 - - TRBV7-2 TGTGCCAGCAGCTTCTCCGAACAGGGAAATGGCTACACCTTC CASSFSEQGNGYTF
TRBJ2-1 - - TRBV5-6 TGTGCCAGCAGCTTTAGCGGATCGATGAACTGGTTGGTTCCGTTCTTC CASSFSGSMNWLVPFF
TRBJ2-3 - - TRBV14 TGTGCCAGCAGCCAAGATCTCAGCGGGACAGATACGCAGTATTTT CASSQDLSGTDTQYF